This TCR beta chain comes out of a study of T-cell memory formation after mild COVID-19 (dated by TCRdb to 2020 to 2023). Regarding the study in general: TCR sequence clusters from the two donors were found to be largely donor specific. T-cell clones expanding and contracting after mild COVID-19 in a couple of donors were tracked by longitudinal TCRalpha and TCRbeta repertoire sequencing. The cohort comprised two young, previously healthy adult volunteers, one female and one male. Broad study findings and their caveats: Contracting CD4+ clones appeared mostly in the CM and EM memory subsets, whereas CD8+ clones were enriched in EMRA. From day 15 to 85, contracting clones showed balanced CD4/CD8 phenotypes, whereas a second wave of clones that expanded from day 15 to 37 leaned towards CD4+. SARS-CoV-2 specificity was not confirmed for the second-wave clones peaking on day 37. Only a couple of mild cases were covered in the study, and larger cohorts including severe cases with pre-infection samples were considered necessary. The detection of some responding clones in pre-infection memory suggests that pre-existing cross-reactive memory T cells joined the SARS-CoV-2 response.

Sequenced on an Illumina NovaSeq 6000. TCRalpha and TCRbeta cDNA libraries were constructed by 5'RACE with constant-segment primers, with sample barcodes and unique molecular identifiers being introduced. RNA was extracted from every sample with Trizol reagent. Amplification of the libraries took two PCR steps, and the second step added a second sample barcode plus Illumina TruSeq adapters. Sequencing of the libraries was done on an Illumina NovaSeq, producing 2 x 150 bp paired-end reads. The paper's data handling went like this. Demultiplexing of reads and collapsing into UMI-guided consensus sequences were performed with migec v1.2.7. Using mixcr v2.1.11, UMI consensuses were aligned to TRA and TRB V and J templates and then assembled into clonotypes. A clonotype was counted as expanded or contracted only when both edgeR and NoisET called the clonotype significant, with the noise models trained on biological replicates. For edgeR calls, the cutoffs were a false discovery rate-adjusted p below 0.01 and a log2 fold-change threshold of 1. As an exploratory analysis of dynamics, PCA with hierarchical clustering was applied to max-normalized trajectories of the 1000 most abundant clonotypes. Separately sequenced CD4+ and CD8+ repertoires were used to assign a CD4 or CD8 phenotype to each responding clone. The public reads were reprocessed in TCRdb via fastp at Q25 and MiXCR, keeping in-frame beta chains. Rows with one shared CDR3 protein collapse into an entry with the most common genes and DNA. These V and J calls derive from TCRdb rather than the authors' analysis. Recorded for this sample are around 530,000 distinct CDR3 sequences; about 22% of them occurred a single time. The leading ten clones occupy approximately 8.4% of the sample.

To note about this clonotype: Its binding antigen is unknown. Within one base of it there is no much larger clone, and no base qualities were kept.

Ficoll-Paque density gradient centrifugation was the method used to isolate PBMCs. Based on the germline V gene, the CDR1 and CDR2 sequences are SNHLY and FYNNEI. Counted from cysteine to phenylalanine, this CDR3 has 11 amino acids. Only CDR3 DNA remains: 33 bases, in frame from the first base. V is reduced by 7 bases and J by 7 bases, leaving a spacing of 8 bases between them. The TCR sequence derives from an adult woman who had mild COVID-19 (a few samples of this study predate the infection). The sample titles of this study are shuffled in the database, so cell type and time point are left out; the donor was told from shared clones. The sample was PBMCs or a T cell subset sorted from them (not recorded which). This chain is built from TRBV2 and TRBJ2-1, with the D gene tentatively TRBD1 or TRBD2, based on 5 matching bases in each. The CDR3 region has the sequence CASTWGNEQFF. The DNA is TGTGCCAGCACGTGGGGGAATGAGCAGTTCTTC.